The TCR beta chain under discussion was sequenced for a study of blood T cell repertoires in COVID-19. Study information: Samples taken during acute and convalescent COVID-19 were collected in the United States, Italy and Spain.

Those enrolled, adults aged roughly 18 to 100 years, came from about 24 US areas. Participant-given clinical history determined each cohort assignment. The junction had 15 bases not matched to a gene; V was cut back by 1 base and J by 7 bases. The germline CDR1 and CDR2 sequences are SGHTA and FQGNSA. The CDR3 totals 18 residues. Method: immunoSEQ multiplex PCR; TCRdb's copy keeps in-frame clones and lacks some. The data hold about 260,000 clones, with 75% to 90% observed a single time. The receptor comes from a woman in her twenties or thirties with acute COVID-19. Sample: PBMCs or T cells enriched from blood (not recorded which). V is TRBV7-2 and J is TRBJ2-1; 8 positions agree with TRBD1. For the CDR3, the DNA is TGTGCCAGCAGCTTAGGTGGCTCGGTCAGGGGGCTAGGGAATGAGCAGTTCTTC. Translating gives CASSLGGSVRGLGNEQFF. The entire variable domain, with the rest obtained from reference TRBV7-2 and TRBJ2-1, is as follows: GAGVSQSPSNKVTEKGKDVELRCDPISGHTALYWYRQSLGQGLEFLIYFQGNSAPDKSGLPSDRFSAERTGGSVSTLTIQRTQQEDSAVYLCASSLGGSVRGLGNEQFFGPGTRLTVL.